This T cell receptor (beta chain) comes out of a study of cytomegalovirus exposure and HLA in healthy donors. A note on this clone: Antigen: not known.

Study-level findings and limits: A later analysis linked a missense variant in DCLRE1C to the trimming of TCR beta V and J genes. The investigators catalogued under 200 TCR beta chains as cytomegalovirus-associated. HLA alleles showed associations with 16,951 TCR beta sequences in a later analysis, at a 0.05 false discovery rate. Presence/absence analysis assumed near-uniform sequencing depth across donors.

J was trimmed by 0 bases and V by 6 bases; bases with no gene match: 12. CDR1 and CDR2 from the germline V gene are SGHRS and YFSETQ. The CDR3 has 18 residues. Primers for the PCR totalled 60 Vbeta and 13 Jbeta. Profiled with immunoSEQ multiplex PCR; TCRdb holds only in-frame clones, not every one. Among fewer than 200,000 clones listed, roughly 70% were seen once. The specimen was PBMCs. The chain combines TRBV5-1 with TRBJ2-6; 7 positions agree with TRBD1. This TCR was sampled from a woman between 40 and 55 years old in good health and CMV-seropositive. The CDR3 is CASKPPGQSTSGANVLTF. DNA for the CDR3: TGCGCCAGCAAACCCCCGGGACAGTCTACCTCTGGGGCCAACGTCCTGACTTTC.